A single T cell receptor (beta chain) is shown here with its context. With no count recorded, this clonotype is classed as large (0.1 to 1%) from frequency. Its binding antigen is unknown. CDR1 and CDR2, looked up from the germline V gene (reference sequence), are DFQATT and SNEGSKA. Spanning cysteine to phenylalanine, the CDR3 consists of 12 amino acids. No DNA sequence was recorded. Libraries were made using 10x single-cell sequencing. CSF cells were profiled with 10X Genomics single-cell V(D)J and 5' gene-expression libraries. An Illumina NextSeq550 was used to sequence the CSF single-cell TCR libraries. On the authors' methods: V(D)J reads were aligned to the vdj-GRCh38 alts ensemble 2.0.0 reference and were analysed with the Cell Ranger vdj pipeline. Clonotypes were defined as cell barcodes sharing the same set of productive CDR3 nucleotide sequences. To link clonality with transcriptional profiles, clonotype information was added to the Seurat v3.0 gene-expression metadata. Any CSF cell with more than 1,800 genes, more than 7,500 UMIs or more than 10% mitochondrial reads was excluded. To find TCRs with known antigen specificity, CDR3-beta sequences were matched against VDJdb. Clone sharing was examined by network analysis using the R package qgraph, in which only TCRs with complete alpha and beta chains were included. TCRdb reanalyzed the reads, keeping one entry per CDR3 protein sequence and omitting DNA. The V and J calls were not made by the authors but by TCRdb's processing. This sample's table carries about 1,100 distinct CDR3 sequences. The ten largest clones add up to roughly a tenth of the sample.

None of the participants had acute infectious disease, and every participant was in good physical condition. Neurodegeneration in patients was confirmed with biomarkers including neurofilament, amyloid-beta and tau. For droplet-based sequencing, live CSF cells were sorted with a live/dead marker. CSF was obtained by lumbar puncture, and immune cells were pelleted by centrifugation at 300g. Each CSF sample was examined for red blood cells, and any sample with blood contamination was excluded. CSF cells were cryopreserved in freezing medium, frozen overnight at -80 °C, and then stored in liquid nitrogen. Before analysis, CSF samples were stored for less than six months. This sample is part of a study of CD8 T cells in cerebrospinal fluid in Alzheimer's disease (dated by TCRdb to about 2020). At the level of the whole study: To assess CSF T cell clonal expansion, the study used two single-cell approaches: plate-based nested PCR sequencing and droplet-based sequencing. The study tested whether clonally expanded T cells were present in cerebrospinal fluid from healthy elderly individuals and from patients with neurodegenerative disease. In the droplet-based CSF analysis comparing patients with controls, about 9 healthy controls (approximately 11,000 cells) and about 9 patients with MCI or Alzheimer's disease (over 9,000 cells) were included. The CSF gene-expression analysis, which included patients with Parkinson's disease, covered a total of 20 to 25 samples. Results the study describes overall, beyond this receptor: Compared with controls, patients with MCI or Alzheimer's disease had a higher percentage of their CSF TCRs made up by the single largest clone. The overall clonality comparison included only samples with detectable clones (approximately 11 healthy, 5 MCI, 5 AD, 6 PD). In pooled data, a highly expanded clone (at least 3% of TCRs) occurred in 1 of 10 healthy subjects versus 4 of 6 Alzheimer's patients. It was cautioned by the authors that a causal link between EBV and Alzheimer's disease is not established by the detection of EBV-specific TCRs in CSF. The EBV-specific clones were neither the most highly expanded clones nor enriched among patients.

The sequenced material came from cerebrospinal fluid. The sequence is built from TRBV20-1 and TRBJ2-3. The clonotype originates from a human donor with mild cognitive impairment. The CDR3 reads CSARHHTDTQYF.